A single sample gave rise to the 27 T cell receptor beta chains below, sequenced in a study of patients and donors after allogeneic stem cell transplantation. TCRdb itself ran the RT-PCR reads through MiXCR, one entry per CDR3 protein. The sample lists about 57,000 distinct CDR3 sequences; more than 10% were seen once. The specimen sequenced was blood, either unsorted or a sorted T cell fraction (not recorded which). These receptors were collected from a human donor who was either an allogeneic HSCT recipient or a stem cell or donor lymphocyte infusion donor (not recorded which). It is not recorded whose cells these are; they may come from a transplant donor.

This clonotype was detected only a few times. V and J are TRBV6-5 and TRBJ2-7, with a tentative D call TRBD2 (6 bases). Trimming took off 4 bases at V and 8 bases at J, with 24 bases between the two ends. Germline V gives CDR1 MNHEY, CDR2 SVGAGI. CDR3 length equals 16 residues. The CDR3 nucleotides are TGTGCCAGCAGTTCCTCCGGGACTCCACGCTCCCACCAGCAGTACTTC. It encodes CASSSSGTPRSHQQYF.

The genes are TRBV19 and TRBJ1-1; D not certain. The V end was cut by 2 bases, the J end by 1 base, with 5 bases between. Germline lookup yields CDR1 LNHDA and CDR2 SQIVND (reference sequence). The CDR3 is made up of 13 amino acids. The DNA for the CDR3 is TGTGCCAGTAGTATAATAGGGAACACTGAAGCTTTCTTT. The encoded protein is CASSIIGNTEAFF.

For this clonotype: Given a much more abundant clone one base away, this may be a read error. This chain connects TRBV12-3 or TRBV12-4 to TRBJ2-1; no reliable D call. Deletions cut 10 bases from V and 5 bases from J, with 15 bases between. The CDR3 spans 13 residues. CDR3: CAILGLVNNEQFF. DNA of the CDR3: TGTGCCATTTTAGGGTTGGTGAACAATGAGCAGTTCTTC.

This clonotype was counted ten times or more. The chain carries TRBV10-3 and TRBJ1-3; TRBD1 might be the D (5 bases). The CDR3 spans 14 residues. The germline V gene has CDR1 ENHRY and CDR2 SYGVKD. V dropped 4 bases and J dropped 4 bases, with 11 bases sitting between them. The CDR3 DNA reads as TGTGCCATCAGTGGAGGGGTATCGGGAAACACCATATATTTT. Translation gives CAISGGVSGNTIYF.

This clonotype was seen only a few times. CDR3 nucleotide sequence: TGTGCCAGCAGCTTGGGCTGGACTAGCGGAGGCATATATACGCAGTATTTT. Its translation: CASSLGWTSGGIYTQYF. This sequence joins TRBV5-6 and TRBJ2-3; 10 bases fit TRBD2. With 0 bases clipped from V and 7 bases from J, the junction kept 11 bases outside the gene matches. CDR1 and CDR2 (germline): SGHDT, YYEEEE. This CDR3 contains 17 residues.

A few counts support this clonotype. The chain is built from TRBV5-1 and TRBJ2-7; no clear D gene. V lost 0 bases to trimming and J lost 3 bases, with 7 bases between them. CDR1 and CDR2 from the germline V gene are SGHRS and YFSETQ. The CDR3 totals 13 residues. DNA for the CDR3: TGCGCCAGCAGCTTGGGACGGCTCTACGAGCAGTACTTC. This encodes CASSLGRLYEQYF.

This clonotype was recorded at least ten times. The chain's CDR3 is CAISDQFTEAPQYF. The DNA for the CDR3 is TGTGCCATCAGTGACCAATTTACAGAAGCACCGCAGTACTTC. The gene calls are TRBV10-3 and TRBJ2-7; no clear D gene. The CDR3 spans 14 residues. V lost 3 bases, J lost 9 bases, and 18 bases lay in between. Germline CDR1 reads ENHRY; CDR2 reads SYGVKD.

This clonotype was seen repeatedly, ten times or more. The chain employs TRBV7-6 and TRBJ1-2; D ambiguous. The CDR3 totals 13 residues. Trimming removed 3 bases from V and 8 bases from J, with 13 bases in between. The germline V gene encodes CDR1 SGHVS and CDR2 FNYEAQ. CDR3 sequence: CASSFGVGEGYTF. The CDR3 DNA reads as TGTGCCAGCAGCTTCGGGGTGGGAGAGGGCTACACCTTC.

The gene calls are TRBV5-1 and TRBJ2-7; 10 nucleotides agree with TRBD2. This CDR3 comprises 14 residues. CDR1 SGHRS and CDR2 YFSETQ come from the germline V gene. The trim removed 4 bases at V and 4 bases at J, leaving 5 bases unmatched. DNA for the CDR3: TGCGCCAGCAGCCCAACTAGCGGGATTTACGAGCAGTACTTC. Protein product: CASSPTSGIYEQYF.

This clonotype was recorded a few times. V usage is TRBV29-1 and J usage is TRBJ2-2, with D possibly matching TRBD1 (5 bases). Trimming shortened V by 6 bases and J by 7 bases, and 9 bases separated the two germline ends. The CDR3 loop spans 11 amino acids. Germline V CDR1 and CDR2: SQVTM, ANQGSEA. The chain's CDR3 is CSVFRDGELFF. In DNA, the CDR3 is TGCAGCGTCTTCAGGGACGGGGAGCTGTTTTTT.

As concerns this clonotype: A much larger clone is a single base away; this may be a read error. CDR3 bases: TGTGCCACCAGCGGCCCCCTGGACAGGGTTTTGTATAATTCACCCCTCCACTTT. Translation: CATSGPLDRVLYNSPLHF. This chain links TRBV15 with TRBJ1-6, with TRBD1 matching over 8 bases. CDR1 and CDR2 from the germline V gene are LNHNV and YYDKDF (reference sequence). Unmatched junction bases numbered 13, after V lost 5 bases and J lost 4 bases. This CDR3 region has 18 residues.

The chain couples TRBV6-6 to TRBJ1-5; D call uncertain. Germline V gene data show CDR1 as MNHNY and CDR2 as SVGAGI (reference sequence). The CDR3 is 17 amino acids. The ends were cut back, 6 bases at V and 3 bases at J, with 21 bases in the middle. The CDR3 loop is CASRHHFAGRDNQPQHF. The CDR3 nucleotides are TGTGCCAGCAGACACCACTTCGCGGGCCGGGACAATCAGCCCCAGCATTTT.

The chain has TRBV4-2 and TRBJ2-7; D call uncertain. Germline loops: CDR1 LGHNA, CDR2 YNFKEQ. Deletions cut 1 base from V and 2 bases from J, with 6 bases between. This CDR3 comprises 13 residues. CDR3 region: CASSQASAYEQYF. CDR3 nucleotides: TGTGCCAGCAGCCAAGCTTCCGCCTACGAGCAGTACTTC.

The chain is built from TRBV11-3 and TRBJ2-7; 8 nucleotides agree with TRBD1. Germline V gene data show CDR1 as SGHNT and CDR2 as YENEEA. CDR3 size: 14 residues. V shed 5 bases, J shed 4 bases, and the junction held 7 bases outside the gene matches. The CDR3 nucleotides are TGTGCCAGCAGCCCGCGGACAGGGAGATACGAGCAGTACTTC. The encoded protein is CASSPRTGRYEQYF.

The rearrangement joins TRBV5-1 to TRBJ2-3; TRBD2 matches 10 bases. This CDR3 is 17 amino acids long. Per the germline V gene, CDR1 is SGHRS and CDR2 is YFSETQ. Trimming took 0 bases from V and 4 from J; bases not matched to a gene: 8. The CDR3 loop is CASSLVASGSNADTQYF. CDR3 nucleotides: TGCGCCAGCAGCTTGGTGGCTAGCGGGAGTAACGCAGATACGCAGTATTTT.

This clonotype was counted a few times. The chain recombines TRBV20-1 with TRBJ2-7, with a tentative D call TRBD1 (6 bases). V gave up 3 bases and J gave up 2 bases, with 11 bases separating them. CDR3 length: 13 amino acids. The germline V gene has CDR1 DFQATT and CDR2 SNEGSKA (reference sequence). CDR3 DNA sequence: TGCAGTGCTAGCGAGGGACACACCTACGAGCAGTACTTC. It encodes CSASEGHTYEQYF.

The CDR3 sequence: CSASPIVGTRLLFHF. DNA of the CDR3: TGCAGTGCTAGCCCTATCGTCGGGACGAGACTTCTTTTCCACTTT. The V gene is TRBV20-1, the J gene TRBJ1-6, with a weak D call TRBD1 (5 bases). The CDR3 totals 15 residues. Germline CDR1 and CDR2: DFQATT and SNEGSKA (reference sequence). Trimming pared 3 bases from V and 17 bases from J, leaving 26 bases between.

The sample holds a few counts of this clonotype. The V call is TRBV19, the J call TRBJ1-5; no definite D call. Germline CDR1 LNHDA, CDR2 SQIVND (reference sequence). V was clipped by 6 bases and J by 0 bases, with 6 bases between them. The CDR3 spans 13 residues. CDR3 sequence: CASSRSSNQPQHF. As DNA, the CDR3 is TGTGCCAGTAGCCGCAGTAGCAATCAGCCCCAGCATTTT.

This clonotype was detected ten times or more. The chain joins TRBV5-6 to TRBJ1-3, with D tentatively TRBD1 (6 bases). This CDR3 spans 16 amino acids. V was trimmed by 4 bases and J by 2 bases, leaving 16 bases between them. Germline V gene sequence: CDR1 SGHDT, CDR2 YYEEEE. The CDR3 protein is CASSTGGGTPGNTIYF. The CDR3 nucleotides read TGTGCCAGCAGCACTGGTGGGGGGACACCTGGAAACACCATATATTTT.

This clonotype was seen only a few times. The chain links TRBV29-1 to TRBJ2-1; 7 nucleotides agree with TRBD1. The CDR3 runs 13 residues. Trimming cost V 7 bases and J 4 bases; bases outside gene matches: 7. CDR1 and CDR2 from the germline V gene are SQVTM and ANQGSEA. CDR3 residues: CSGAGTAYNEQFF. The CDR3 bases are TGCAGCGGGGCCGGGACAGCATACAATGAGCAGTTCTTC.

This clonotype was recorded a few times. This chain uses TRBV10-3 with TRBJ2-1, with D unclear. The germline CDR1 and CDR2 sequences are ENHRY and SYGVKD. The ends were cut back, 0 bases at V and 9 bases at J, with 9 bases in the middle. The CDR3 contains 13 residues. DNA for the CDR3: TGTGCCATCAGTGAGTCGATAAATAGTGAGCAGTTCTTC. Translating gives CAISESINSEQFF.

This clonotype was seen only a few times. The CDR3 DNA reads as TGCAGCGTTTACCCGACTAGCTCCTACAATGAGCAGTTCTTC. Residues: CSVYPTSSYNEQFF. The V gene is TRBV29-1, the J gene TRBJ2-1; tentative D call: TRBD2 (6 bases). Trimming left V 5 bases short and J 0 bases short, with 11 bases between. Per germline, CDR1 SQVTM and CDR2 ANQGSEA. The CDR3 extends over 14 amino acids.

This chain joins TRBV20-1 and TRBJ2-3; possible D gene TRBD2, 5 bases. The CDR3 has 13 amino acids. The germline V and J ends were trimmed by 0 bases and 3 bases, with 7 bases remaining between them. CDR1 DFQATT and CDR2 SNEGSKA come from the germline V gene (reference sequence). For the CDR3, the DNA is TGCAGTGCTAGAGATCCGGGAACAGATACGCAGTATTTT. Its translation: CSARDPGTDTQYF.

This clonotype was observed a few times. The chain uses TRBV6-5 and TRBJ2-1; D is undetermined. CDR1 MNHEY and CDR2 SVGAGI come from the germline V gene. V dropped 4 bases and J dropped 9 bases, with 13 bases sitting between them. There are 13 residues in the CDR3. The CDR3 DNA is TGTGCCAGCAGTTTGAGTAGACCCAGTGAGCAGTTCTTC. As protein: CASSLSRPSEQFF.

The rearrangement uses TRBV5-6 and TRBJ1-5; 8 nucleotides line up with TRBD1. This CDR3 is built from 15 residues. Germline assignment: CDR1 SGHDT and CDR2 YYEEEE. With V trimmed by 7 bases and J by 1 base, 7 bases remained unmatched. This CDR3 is CASSRTGTSNQPQHF. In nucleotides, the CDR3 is TGTGCCAGCTCGCGGACAGGGACCAGCAATCAGCCCCAGCATTTT.

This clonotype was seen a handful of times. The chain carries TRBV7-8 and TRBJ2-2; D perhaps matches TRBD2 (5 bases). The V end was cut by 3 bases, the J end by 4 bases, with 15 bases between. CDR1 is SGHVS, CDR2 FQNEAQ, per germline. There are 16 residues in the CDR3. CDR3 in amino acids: CASSFGRLTLTGELFF. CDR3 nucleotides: TGTGCCAGCAGCTTTGGGAGACTAACCCTCACCGGGGAGCTGTTTTTT.

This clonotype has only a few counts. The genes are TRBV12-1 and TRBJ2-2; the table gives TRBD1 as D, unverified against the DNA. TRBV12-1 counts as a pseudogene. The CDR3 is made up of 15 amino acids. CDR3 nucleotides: TGTGCCAGCAGCTTCGGACGGGAGAACACCGGGGAGCTGTTTTTT. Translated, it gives CASSFGRENTGELFF.